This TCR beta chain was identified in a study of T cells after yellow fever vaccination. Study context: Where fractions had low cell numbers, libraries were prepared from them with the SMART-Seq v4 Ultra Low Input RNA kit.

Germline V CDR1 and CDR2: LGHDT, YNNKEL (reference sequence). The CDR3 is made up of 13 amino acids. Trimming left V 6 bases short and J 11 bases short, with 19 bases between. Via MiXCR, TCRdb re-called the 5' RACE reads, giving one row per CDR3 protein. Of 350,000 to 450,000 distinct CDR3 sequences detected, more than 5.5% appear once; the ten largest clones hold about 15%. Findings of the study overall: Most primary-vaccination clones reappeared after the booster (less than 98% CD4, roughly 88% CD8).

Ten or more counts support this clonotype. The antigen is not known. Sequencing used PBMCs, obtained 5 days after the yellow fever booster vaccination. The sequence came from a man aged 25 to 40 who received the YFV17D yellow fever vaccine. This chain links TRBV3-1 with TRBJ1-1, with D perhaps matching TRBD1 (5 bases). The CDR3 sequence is CASRITGLAGAFF. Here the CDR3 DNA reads TGTGCCAGCAGGATCACAGGACTCGCAGGGGCTTTCTTT. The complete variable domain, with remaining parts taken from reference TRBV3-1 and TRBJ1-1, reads DTAVSQTPKYLVTQMGNDKSIKCEQNLGHDTMYWYKQDSKKFLKIMFSYNNKELIINETVPNRFSPKSPDKAHLNLHINSLELGDSAVYFCASRITGLAGAFFGQGTRLTVV.